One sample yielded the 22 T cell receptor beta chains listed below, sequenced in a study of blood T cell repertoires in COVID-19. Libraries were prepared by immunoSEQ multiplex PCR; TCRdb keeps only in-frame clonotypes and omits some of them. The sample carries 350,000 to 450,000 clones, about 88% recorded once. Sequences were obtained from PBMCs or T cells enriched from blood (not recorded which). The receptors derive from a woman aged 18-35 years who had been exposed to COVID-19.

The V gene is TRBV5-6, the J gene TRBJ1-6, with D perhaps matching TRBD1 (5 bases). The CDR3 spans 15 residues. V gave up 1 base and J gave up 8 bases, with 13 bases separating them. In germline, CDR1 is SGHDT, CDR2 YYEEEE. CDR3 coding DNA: TGTGCCAGCAGCTTGCCGGGACTTGGGCATTCACCCCTCCACTTT. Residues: CASSLPGLGHSPLHF.

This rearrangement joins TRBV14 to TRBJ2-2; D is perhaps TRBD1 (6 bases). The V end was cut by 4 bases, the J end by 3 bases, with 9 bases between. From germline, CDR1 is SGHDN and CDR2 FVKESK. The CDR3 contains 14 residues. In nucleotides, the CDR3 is TGTGCCAGCAGCCGGACAGTATACACCGGGGAGCTGTTTTTT. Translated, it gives CASSRTVYTGELFF.

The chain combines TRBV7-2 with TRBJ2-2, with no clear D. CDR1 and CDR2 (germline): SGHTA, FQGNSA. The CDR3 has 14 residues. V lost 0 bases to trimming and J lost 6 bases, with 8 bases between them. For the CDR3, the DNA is TGTGCCAGCAGCTTAGCGCGTGTATCCGGGGAGCTGTTTTTT. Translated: CASSLARVSGELFF.

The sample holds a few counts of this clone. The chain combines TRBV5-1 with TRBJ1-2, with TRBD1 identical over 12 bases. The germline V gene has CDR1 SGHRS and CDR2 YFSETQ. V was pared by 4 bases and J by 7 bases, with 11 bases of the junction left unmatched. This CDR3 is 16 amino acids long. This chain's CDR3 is CASSQNPGQGAGGYTF. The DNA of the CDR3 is TGCGCCAGCAGCCAAAACCCGGGACAGGGGGCGGGTGGCTACACCTTC.

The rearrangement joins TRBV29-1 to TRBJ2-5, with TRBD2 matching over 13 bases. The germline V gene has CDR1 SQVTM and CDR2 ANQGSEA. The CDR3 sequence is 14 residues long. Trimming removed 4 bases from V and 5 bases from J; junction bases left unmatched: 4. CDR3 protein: CSVGGLAGSETQYF. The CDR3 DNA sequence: TGCAGCGTTGGGGGACTAGCGGGATCGGAGACCCAGTACTTC. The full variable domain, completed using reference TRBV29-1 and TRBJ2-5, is SAVISQKPSRDICQRGTSLTIQCQVDSQVTMMFWYRQQPGQSLTLIATANQGSEATYESGFVIDKFPISRPNLTFSTLTVSNMSPEDSSIYLCSVGGLAGSETQYFGPGTRLLVL.

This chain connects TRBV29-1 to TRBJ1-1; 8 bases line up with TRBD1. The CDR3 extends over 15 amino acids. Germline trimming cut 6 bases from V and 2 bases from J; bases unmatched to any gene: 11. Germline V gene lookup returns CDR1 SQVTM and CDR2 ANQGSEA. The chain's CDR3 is CSVSEGTGINTEAFF. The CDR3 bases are TGCAGCGTATCCGAGGGGACAGGAATAAACACTGAAGCTTTCTTT.

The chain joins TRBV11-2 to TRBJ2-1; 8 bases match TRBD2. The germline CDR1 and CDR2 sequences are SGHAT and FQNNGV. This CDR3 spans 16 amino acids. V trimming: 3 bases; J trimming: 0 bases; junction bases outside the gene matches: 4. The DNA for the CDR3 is TGTGCCAGCAGCTTTCGACTAGCGAGCTCCTACAATGAGCAGTTCTTC. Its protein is CASSFRLASSYNEQFF.

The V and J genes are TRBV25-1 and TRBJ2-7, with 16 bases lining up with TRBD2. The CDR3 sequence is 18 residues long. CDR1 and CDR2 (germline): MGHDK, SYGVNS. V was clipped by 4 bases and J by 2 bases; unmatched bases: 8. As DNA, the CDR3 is TGTGCCAGCAGTGGGGGACTAGCGGGAGGGTCCAGGGCCTACGAGCAGTACTTC. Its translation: CASSGGLAGGSRAYEQYF.

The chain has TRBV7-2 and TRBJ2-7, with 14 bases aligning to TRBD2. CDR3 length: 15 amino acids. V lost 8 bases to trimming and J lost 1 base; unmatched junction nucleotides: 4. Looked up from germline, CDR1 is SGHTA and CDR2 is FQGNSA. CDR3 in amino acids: CASRTSGGSSYEQYF. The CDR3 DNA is TGTGCCAGCCGGACTAGCGGGGGGTCATCCTACGAGCAGTACTTC.

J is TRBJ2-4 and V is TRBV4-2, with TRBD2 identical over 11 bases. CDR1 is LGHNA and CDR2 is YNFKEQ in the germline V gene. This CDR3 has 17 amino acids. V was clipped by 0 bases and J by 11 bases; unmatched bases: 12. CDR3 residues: CASSQDGVVAGGPVQYF. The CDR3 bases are TGTGCCAGCAGCCAAGATGGTGTGGTAGCGGGAGGGCCTGTTCAGTACTTC.

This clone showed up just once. In DNA form, the CDR3 reads TGTGCCAGCAGCTTGGTCGGGCAGGGGAGCTCCTACGAGCAGTACTTC. This codes for CASSLVGQGSSYEQYF. The chain is built from TRBV5-4 and TRBJ2-7; possibly TRBD1 for D (6 bases). This CDR3 contains 16 residues. The V end was cut by 0 bases, the J end by 0 bases, with 13 bases between. Germline CDR1 reads SGHNT; CDR2 reads YYREEE (reference sequence).

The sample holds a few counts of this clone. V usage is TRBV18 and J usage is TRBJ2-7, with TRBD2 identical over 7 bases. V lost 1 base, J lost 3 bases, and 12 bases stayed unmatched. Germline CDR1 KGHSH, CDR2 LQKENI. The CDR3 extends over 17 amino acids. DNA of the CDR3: TGTGCCAGCTCACCACTCGGGGAGGGAGGGCTAAACTACGAGCAGTACTTC. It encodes CASSPLGEGGLNYEQYF.

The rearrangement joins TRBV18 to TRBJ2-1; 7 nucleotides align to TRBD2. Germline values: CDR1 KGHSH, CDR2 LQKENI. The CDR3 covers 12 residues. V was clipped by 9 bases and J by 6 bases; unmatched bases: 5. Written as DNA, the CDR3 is TGTGCCAGTCGCAGGGAGGGCAATGAGCAGTTCTTC. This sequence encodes CASRREGNEQFF.

This chain's CDR3 is CASSRTGQETQYF. CDR3 nucleotides: TGCGCCAGCAGCCGGACAGGTCAAGAGACCCAGTACTTC. The J gene is TRBJ2-5, the V gene TRBV5-1; TRBD1 matches at 7 bases. The CDR3 is 13 amino acids. V lost 4 bases and J lost 2; bases outside the gene matches: 2. Germline V lookup: CDR1 SGHRS, CDR2 YFSETQ. Looking up the rest from reference TRBV5-1 and TRBJ2-5 gives the full variable domain: KAGVTQTPRYLIKTRGQQVTLSCSPISGHRSVSWYQQTPGQGLQFLFEYFSETQRNKGNFPGRFSGRQFSNSRSEMNVSTLELGDSALYLCASSRTGQETQYFGPGTRLLVL.

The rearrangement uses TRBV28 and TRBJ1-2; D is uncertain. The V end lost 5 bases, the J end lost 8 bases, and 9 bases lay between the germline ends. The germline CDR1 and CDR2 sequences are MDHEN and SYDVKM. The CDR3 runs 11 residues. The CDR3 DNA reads TGTGCCAGCAGTGGTCTATGGGGCTACACCTTC. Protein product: CASSGLWGYTF.

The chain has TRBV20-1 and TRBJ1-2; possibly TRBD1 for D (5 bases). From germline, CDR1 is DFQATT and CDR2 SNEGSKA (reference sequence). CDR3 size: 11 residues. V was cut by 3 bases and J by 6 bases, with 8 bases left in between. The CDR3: CSASGGDGYTF. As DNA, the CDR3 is TGCAGTGCTAGCGGGGGTGATGGCTACACCTTC.

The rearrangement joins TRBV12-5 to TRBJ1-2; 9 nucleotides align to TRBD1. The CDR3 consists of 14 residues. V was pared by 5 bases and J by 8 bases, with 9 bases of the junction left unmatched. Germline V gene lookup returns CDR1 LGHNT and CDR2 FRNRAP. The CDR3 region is CASGPRTGAGGYTF. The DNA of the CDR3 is TGTGCTAGTGGTCCAAGGACAGGGGCGGGCGGCTACACCTTC.

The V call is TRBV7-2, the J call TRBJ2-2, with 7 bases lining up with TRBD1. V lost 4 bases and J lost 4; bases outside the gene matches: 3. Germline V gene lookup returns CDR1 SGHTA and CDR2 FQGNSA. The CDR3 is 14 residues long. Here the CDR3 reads CASSSDRVTGELFF. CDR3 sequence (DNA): TGTGCCAGCAGCTCTGACAGGGTCACCGGGGAGCTGTTTTTT.

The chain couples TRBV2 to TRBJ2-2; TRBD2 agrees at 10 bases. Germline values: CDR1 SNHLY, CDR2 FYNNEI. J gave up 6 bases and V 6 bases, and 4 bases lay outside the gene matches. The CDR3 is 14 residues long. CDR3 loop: CASSQAGGPGELFF. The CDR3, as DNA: TGTGCCAGCAGCCAAGCGGGAGGGCCCGGGGAGCTGTTTTTT.

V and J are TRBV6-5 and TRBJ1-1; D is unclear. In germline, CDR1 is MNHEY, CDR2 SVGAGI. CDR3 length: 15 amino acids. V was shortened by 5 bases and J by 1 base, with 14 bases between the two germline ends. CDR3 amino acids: CASSKPSRQNTEAFF. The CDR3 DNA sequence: TGTGCCAGCAGTAAACCCTCTCGACAGAACACTGAAGCTTTCTTT.

The CDR3 is CASRGGASGNTIYF. CDR3 coding DNA: TGTGCCAGCAGGGGGGGGGCAAGTGGAAACACCATATATTTT. This sequence joins TRBV2 and TRBJ1-3, with D perhaps matching TRBD1 (6 bases). Germline values: CDR1 SNHLY, CDR2 FYNNEI. Deletions cut 6 bases from V and 3 bases from J, with 12 bases between. The CDR3 is made up of 14 amino acids.

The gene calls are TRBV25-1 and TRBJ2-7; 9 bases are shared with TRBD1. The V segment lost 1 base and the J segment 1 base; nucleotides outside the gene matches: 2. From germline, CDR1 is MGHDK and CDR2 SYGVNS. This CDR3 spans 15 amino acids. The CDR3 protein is CASSESGTGSYEQYF. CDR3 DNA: TGTGCCAGCAGTGAATCCGGGACAGGGTCCTACGAGCAGTACTTC.